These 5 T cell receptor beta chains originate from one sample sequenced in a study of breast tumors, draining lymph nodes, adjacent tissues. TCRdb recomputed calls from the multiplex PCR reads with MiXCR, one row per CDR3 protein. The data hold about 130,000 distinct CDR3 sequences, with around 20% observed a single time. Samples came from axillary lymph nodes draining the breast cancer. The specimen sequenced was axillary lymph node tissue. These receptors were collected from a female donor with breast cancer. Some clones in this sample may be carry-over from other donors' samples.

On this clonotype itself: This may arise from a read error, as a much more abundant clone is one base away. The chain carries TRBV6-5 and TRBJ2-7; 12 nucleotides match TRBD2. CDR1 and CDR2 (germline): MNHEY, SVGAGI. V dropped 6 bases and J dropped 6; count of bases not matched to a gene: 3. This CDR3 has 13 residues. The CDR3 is CASRPLAGGEQYF. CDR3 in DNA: TGTGCCAGCAGACCACTAGCGGGAGGCGAGCAGTACTTC.

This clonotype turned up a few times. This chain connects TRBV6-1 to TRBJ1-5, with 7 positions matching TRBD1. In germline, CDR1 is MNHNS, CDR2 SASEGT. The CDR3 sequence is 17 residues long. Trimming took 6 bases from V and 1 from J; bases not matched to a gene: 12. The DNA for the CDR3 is TGTGCCAGCAGGTACTACGGGACAGTCCTCAGCAATCAGCCCCAGCATTTT. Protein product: CASRYYGTVLSNQPQHF.

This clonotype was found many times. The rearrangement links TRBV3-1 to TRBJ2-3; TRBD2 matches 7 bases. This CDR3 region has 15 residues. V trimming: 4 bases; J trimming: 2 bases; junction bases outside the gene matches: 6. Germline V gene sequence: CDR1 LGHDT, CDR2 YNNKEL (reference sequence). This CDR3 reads CASSPSGKLTDTQYF. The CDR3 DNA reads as TGTGCCAGCAGCCCTAGCGGTAAACTCACAGATACGCAGTATTTT.

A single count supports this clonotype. This CDR3 is CASAGQTNTEAFF. The CDR3, as DNA: TGTGCCTCTGCGGGGCAGACGAACACTGAAGCTTTCTTT. The chain combines TRBV30 with TRBJ1-1; the D gene is possibly TRBD1 (5 bases). Germline loops: CDR1 GTSNPN, CDR2 SVGIG (reference sequence). This CDR3 has 13 amino acids. V was clipped by 7 bases and J by 1 base, with 13 bases between them.

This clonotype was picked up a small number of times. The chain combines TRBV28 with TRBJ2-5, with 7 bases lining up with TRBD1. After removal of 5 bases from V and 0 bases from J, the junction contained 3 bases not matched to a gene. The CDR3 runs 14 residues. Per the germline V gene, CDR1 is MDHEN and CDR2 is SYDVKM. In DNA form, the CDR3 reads TGTGCCAGCAGTAAAACAGGGGACCAAGAGACCCAGTACTTC. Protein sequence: CASSKTGDQETQYF.